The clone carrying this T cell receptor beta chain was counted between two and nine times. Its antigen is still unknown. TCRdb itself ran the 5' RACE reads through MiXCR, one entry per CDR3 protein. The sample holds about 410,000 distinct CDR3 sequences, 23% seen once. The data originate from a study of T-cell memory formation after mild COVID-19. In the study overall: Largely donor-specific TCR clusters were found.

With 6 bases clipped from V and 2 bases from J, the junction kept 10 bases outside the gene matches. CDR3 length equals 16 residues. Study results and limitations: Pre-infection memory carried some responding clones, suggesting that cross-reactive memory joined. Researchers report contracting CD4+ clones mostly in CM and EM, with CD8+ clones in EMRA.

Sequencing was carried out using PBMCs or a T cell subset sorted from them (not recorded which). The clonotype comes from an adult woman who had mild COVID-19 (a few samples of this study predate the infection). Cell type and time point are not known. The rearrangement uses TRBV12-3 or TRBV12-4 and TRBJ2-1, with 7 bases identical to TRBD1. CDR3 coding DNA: TGTGCCAGCAGGCGAACACAGGGGAGACCCTACAATGAGCAGTTCTTC. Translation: CASRRTQGRPYNEQFF.